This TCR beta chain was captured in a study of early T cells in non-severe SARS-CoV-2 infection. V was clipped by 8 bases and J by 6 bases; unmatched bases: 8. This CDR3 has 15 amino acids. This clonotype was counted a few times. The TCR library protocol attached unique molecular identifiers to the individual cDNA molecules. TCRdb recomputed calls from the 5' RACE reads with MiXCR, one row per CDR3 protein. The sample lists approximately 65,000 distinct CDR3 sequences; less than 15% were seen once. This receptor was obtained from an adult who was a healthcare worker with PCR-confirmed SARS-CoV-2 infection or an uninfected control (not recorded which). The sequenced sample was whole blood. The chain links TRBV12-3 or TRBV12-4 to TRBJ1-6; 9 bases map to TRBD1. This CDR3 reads CASARDRERNSPLHF. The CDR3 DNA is TGTGCCAGCGCCCGGGACAGGGAGCGTAATTCACCCCTCCACTTT.